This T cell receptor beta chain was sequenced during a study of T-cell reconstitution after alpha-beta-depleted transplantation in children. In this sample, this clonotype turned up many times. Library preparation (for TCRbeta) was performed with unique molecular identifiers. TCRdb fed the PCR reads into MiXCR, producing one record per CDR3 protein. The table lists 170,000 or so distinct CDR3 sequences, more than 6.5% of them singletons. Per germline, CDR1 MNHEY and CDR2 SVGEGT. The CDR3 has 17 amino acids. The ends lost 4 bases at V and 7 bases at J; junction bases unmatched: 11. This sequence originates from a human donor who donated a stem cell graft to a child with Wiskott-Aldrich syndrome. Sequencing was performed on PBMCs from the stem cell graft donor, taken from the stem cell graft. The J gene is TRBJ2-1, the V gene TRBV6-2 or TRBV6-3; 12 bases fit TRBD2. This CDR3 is CASSFLMTSGRGNEQFF. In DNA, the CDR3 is TGTGCCAGCAGTTTCCTGATGACTAGCGGGAGAGGGAATGAGCAGTTCTTC.